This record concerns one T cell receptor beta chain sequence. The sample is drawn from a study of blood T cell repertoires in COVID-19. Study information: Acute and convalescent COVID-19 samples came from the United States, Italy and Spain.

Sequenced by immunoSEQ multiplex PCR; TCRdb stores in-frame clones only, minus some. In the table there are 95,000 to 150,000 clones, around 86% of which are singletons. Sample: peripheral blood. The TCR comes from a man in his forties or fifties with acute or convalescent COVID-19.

This CDR3 is CASRRGGLAEETQYF. CDR3 DNA: TGTGCCAGCAGACGAGGGGGACTAGCGGAAGAGACCCAGTACTTC. The chain links TRBV5-4 to TRBJ2-5, with TRBD2 matching over 11 bases. The V and J ends lost 5 bases and 3 bases, in that order; junction bases with no gene match: 6. The CDR3 is 15 residues long. Germline V CDR1 and CDR2: SGHNT, YYREEE (reference sequence).